This T cell receptor beta chain was recorded in a study of long-term antiretroviral therapy in people with HIV. Overall study results and limits: Controls had broader CDR3 length ranges than HIV repertoires did. Pre-ART expanded TRB clones stayed dominant throughout, though often decreasing after ART.

Treatment of all HIV participants took place in the United States. Trimming removed 5 bases from V and 6 bases from J; junction bases left unmatched: 6. The CDR3 extends over 15 amino acids. Germline V gives CDR1 MNHEY, CDR2 SVGAGI. The assay, immunoSEQ v3.0, was run at survey level. Per-sample targets for sequencing were 40,000-50,000 T-cell genomes. Clones were read by immunoSEQ multiplex PCR, and TCRdb kept only the in-frame ones, dropping some. The table has approximately 26,000 clones, around nine tenths seen once. About this clone itself: Its target is not known.

Sequencing used unsorted PBMCs, obtained 1.8 years after starting antiretroviral therapy. V is TRBV6-5 and J is TRBJ2-1, with 11 bases lining up with TRBD2. The clonotype was recovered from a woman aged 18-29 years with HIV. CDR3 loop: CASSQLAGVPNEQFF. Written as DNA, the CDR3 is TGTGCCAGCAGTCAACTAGCGGGAGTACCCAATGAGCAGTTCTTC.